Listed here is a single T cell receptor (beta chain). Authors' processing steps: Reference gene primer amplification gave nucleated cell count estimates. Sequencing used immunoSEQ multiplex PCR; TCRdb keeps in-frame clones, though not all of them. D and trimming come from the DNA, and the V and J calls and clone size come from that table. Found here are about 150,000 clones, 80% of them singletons; the top ten hold about 0.5%. The data are from a study of blood T cell repertoires in COVID-19. Losses at the gene ends were 5 bases for V and 5 bases for J; bases not matched to a gene: 5. This CDR3 is built from 14 residues. The germline V gene encodes CDR1 MNHEY and CDR2 SMNVEV (reference sequence).

The source of this sequence is a man between 60 and 75 years old with acute or convalescent COVID-19. The chain joins TRBV27 to TRBJ2-5; 10 bases fit TRBD1. The sequenced sample was peripheral blood. For the CDR3, the DNA is TGTGCCAGCAGTGGGACAGGGGCAGGGGAGACCCAGTACTTC. Its translation is CASSGTGAGETQYF.